These T cell receptor beta chains were read from a single sample in a study of CD8+ T cells in alopecia areata. Sequencing was performed with immunoSEQ multiplex PCR; in TCRdb, only in-frame clones are kept and a portion is missing. The table has some 170,000 clones, around 64% seen once. Sequenced here: CD8+ T cells sorted from blood, sampled at week 0. The receptors originated from a human donor with alopecia areata. CDR3s include the opening cysteine and the closing phenylalanine or tryptophan. Clone size appears in some rows only: once, few, many, or a class for an expanded clone.

size: few
V: TRBV7-9
J: TRBJ2-6
CDR3: CASSEQGWYVLTF

size: .
V: TRBV27
J: TRBJ1-2
CDR3: CASSLSSGFEGYTF

size: .
V: TRBV4-1
J: TRBJ2-1
CDR3: CASSQRVRGDEQFF

size: once
V: TRBV5-6
J: TRBJ2-3
CDR3: CASSFGGSTDTQYF

size: .
V: TRBV25-1
J: TRBJ1-2
CDR3: CASGGTVYGYTF

size: .
V: TRBV5-1
J: TRBJ1-1
CDR3: CASSLANMGGHTEAFF

size: .
V: TRBV4-1
J: TRBJ1-5
CDR3: CASSQDGPTNTNQPQHF

size: .
V: TRBV25-1
J: TRBJ2-5
CDR3: CASSLGQETQYF

size: .
V: TRBV5-1
J: TRBJ2-6
CDR3: CASSPSSSGANVLTF

size: .
V: TRBV6-6
J: TRBJ1-4
CDR3: CASSTDRVREKLFF

size: .
V: TRBV5-6
J: TRBJ1-1
CDR3: CATMGQGGTNTEAFF

size: .
V: TRBV13
J: TRBJ2-1
CDR3: CASTHPTDHNEQFF

size: .
V: TRBV29-1
J: TRBJ1-2
CDR3: CSVEGGQGASYTF

size: few
V: TRBV19
J: TRBJ2-3
CDR3: CASSIRPSGGSTDTQYF

size: .
V: TRBV15
J: TRBJ1-1
CDR3: CATSAELFTEAFF

size: few
V: TRBV2
J: TRBJ1-1
CDR3: CASLERAGRGTEAFF

size: once
V: TRBV5-1
J: TRBJ2-3
CDR3: CASRRTVRLADTQYF

size: .
V: TRBV6-1
J: TRBJ1-5
CDR3: CASSDRTDSAQPQHF

size: .
V: TRBV7-3
J: TRBJ1-1
CDR3: CASSLSARGTEAFF

size: .
V: TRBV7-9
J: TRBJ2-7
CDR3: CASSLEETGTREQYF

size: once
V: TRBV5-1
J: TRBJ2-2
CDR3: CASSQRTSGEVHTGELFF

size: .
V: TRBV10-3
J: TRBJ1-1
CDR3: CAISESGPSEAFF